The TCR beta chain described here comes from a study of cytomegalovirus exposure and HLA in healthy donors. Study context: Falling in the Caucasian-associated ancestry cluster were less than 85% of under 500 genotyped donors.

On this clone: Its antigen is as yet unknown.

The germline V gene encodes CDR1 SGHRS and CDR2 YFSETQ. J lost 5 bases, V lost 0 bases, and 6 bases had no gene match. This CDR3 has 15 residues. Primers for the PCR totalled 60 Vbeta and 13 Jbeta. Some clones are missing from TCRdb's copy, which holds only in-frame ones; the method was immunoSEQ multiplex PCR. The sample has about 170,000 clones; under 80% are singletons. Study-level findings and limits: Further analysis, carried out later, found HLA-associated TCR beta chains more clonally expanded than equally common other chains. Later analysis suggested links between common viral pathogens and several top significant clusters. The likely explanation for a cluster of highly shared sequence variants was sequencing artifact.

The material sequenced was PBMCs. The receptor was isolated from a female donor in good health and CMV-seronegative. V and J are TRBV5-1 and TRBJ2-7, with TRBD2 matching 9 bases. CDR3 sequence: CASSLGAGGLDEQYF. The CDR3, as DNA: TGCGCCAGCAGCTTGGGAGCGGGGGGCTTGGACGAGCAGTACTTC.